This T cell receptor (beta chain) was obtained from a study of regulatory T cells in long-lasting Graves disease. Overall study context: A definition of persistent Graves' disease required over 5 years of antithyroid drugs plus positive TSH receptor antibodies.

Arm-PCR with iRepertoire HTBI primers amplified the CDR3 regions for these TCR beta libraries. Using its own MiXCR run on the multiplex PCR reads, TCRdb lists one record per CDR3 protein. Among around 340,000 distinct CDR3 sequences listed, around 20% were seen once. This clonotype was detected ten times or more. What it recognizes is unknown. Between the trimmed V and J ends, which lost 4 bases and 0 bases, there was a span of 10 bases. Germline-derived CDR1 and CDR2 are SGHTA and FQGNSA. There are 15 residues in the CDR3. Points from the study as a whole: Newly diagnosed Graves' patients exceeded persistent ones in TCR diversity. Results may be inaccurate due to the small sample size.

Time point in this sample: persistent/refractory GD, antithyroid drugs over 5 years with positive TRAb. From PBMCs, RNA was extracted and then used to make the TCR library. The chain employs TRBV7-2 and TRBJ1-5, with D perhaps TRBD1 (5 bases). The clonotype comes from a female donor with Graves disease. The specimen comprised peripheral blood mononuclear cells (PBMCs), sampled when the disease was refractory, from a patient treated with antithyroid drugs. For the CDR3, the DNA is TGTGCCAGCAGCTCAGGGCACGGTAGCAATCAGCCCCAGCATTTT. The encoded protein is CASSSGHGSNQPQHF. Together with reference TRBV7-2 and TRBJ1-5, the CDR3 gives the full variable domain: GAGVSQSPSNKVTEKGKDVELRCDPISGHTALYWYRQSLGQGLEFLIYFQGNSAPDKSGLPSDRFSAERTGGSVSTLTIQRTQQEDSAVYLCASSSGHGSNQPQHFGDGTRLSIL.